This T cell receptor (beta chain) is from a study of T cells in Graves' hyperthyroidism and ophthalmopathy (dated by TCRdb to about 2019). Looking at the study overall: TCR V-J signatures able to tell the groups apart were searched for in a discovery cohort of 95 or so patients, of whom roughly 42 had Graves' ophthalmopathy and around 58 had stable Graves' hyperthyroidism. In addition, the study compared T-cell repertoires in thyroid tissue and in blood from five to seven Graves' hyperthyroidism patients. An independent validation cohort of 18 to 20 hyperthyroidism patients and about 15 patients who later progressed to ophthalmopathy tested prospective prediction of ophthalmopathy. The roughly 100 discovery patients were randomly split 7:3 into training and test sets. According to the paper, TCR Vbeta CDR3 sequencing was carried out on approximately 140 peripheral blood samples, which came from 40 to 45 ophthalmopathy, under 85 hyperthyroidism and roughly 17 progressor patients. Following sampling, methimazole starting at 30 mg daily was given to hyperthyroidism patients, and high-dose intravenous methylprednisolone was given to ophthalmopathy patients. What the work shows at the level of the full study, not this receptor alone: In cross-validation, a model built on a 13 V-J signature told ophthalmopathy apart from stable hyperthyroidism with 85% to 90% sensitivity and roughly 81% specificity, and in testing the same model reached 80%/75%. Most expanded thyroid clonotypes (frequency above 0.001) were also detected in blood, a finding suggesting that blood repertoires may reflect thyroid immune responses. In validation, the model predicted progression to ophthalmopathy a median of approximately 6.6 months before onset, with roughly 70% sensitivity and 72.22% specificity. No statistical method was used to set the sample size in advance, and investigators knew the group allocation.

CDR1 MNHNY and CDR2 SVGAGI were looked up in the germline V gene (reference sequence). A distance of 11 bases separates the germline ends of V and J, which lose 3 bases and 6 bases respectively. The CDR3 contains 13 residues, cysteine and phenylalanine counted. Solely the CDR3 DNA is kept, with 39 bases framed from the first base. This clonotype came up once. The antigen it recognizes is unknown. The input lacks base qualities; no much larger clone sits a single base away. One read represents weak support. Stable Graves' hyperthyroidism was defined as no progression to ophthalmopathy during 18 months of follow-up. Hyperthyroidism patients were aged 18 to 65 years and newly diagnosed, with disease duration of less than 2 months. The study excluded patients with uncontrolled infections, other autoimmune diseases, pregnancy or lactation. Clinical symptoms, serum thyroxine and TRAb, thyroid ultrasound, and orbital computed tomography formed the basis for the diagnoses. Total RNA was extracted using Trizol reagent, and RNA quality was assessed on an Agilent 2100 Bioanalyzer.

TCR beta CDR3 regions were amplified from RNA transcripts. A first-round RT-PCR of the TCR CDR3 used the HTBI primer set with the Qiagen OneStep RT-PCR kit. The libraries were constructed in a second round of multiplex PCR and then size-selected and purified. Libraries were sequenced paired-end with 100 bp reads on an Illumina HiSeq2000. In the paper's pipeline: SOAPnuke was used to process the raw data, with reads discarded if the reads contained adapters or uncalled bases, had a mean Phred below 15, or lacked an exact constant-primer or identifier match. High-quality paired reads were merged using COPE v1.2.5, and each unique nucleotide sequence was defined as a clonotype. MiTCR v1.1 was used to align the clonotypes against IMGT TRBV, TRBD and TRBJ reference segments. The analysis included only V-J combinations with a frequency above 0.0001, which together covered 99% to 99.2% of the repertoires. The TCS score was defined as the ratio of F50 (clonal expansion) to E x V (chaos), calculated using BLOSUM62-based TCRdist between CDR3 peptides within each V-J. Welch's t-statistics and random forest reduced roughly 540 V-J features to about 12, which were used in a naive Bayes classifier (R e1071). TCRdb reworked the public reads: Q25 trimming with fastp, MiXCR clone assembly, productive beta chains retained. Every entry covers one CDR3 protein and lists the most common genes and DNA from its rows. Clone size and V and J calls follow TCRdb, not the original study. For this sample the table gives hundreds of thousands of distinct CDR3 sequences, of which roughly 46% were detected only once. Approximately 8.2% of the sample is in the top ten clones.

The sequenced sample consisted of peripheral blood or thyroid tissue (not recorded which). The chain couples TRBV6-6 to TRBJ1-2; no D segment can be confidently identified. This receptor was taken from a woman younger than 35 with Graves' hyperthyroidism. Donor details come from another sample of the same person, matched by shared clones. The nucleotide sequence reads as follows: TGTGCCAGCAGTTATGAGTTCAGACATGGCTACACCTTC. Its protein product is CASSYEFRHGYTF.